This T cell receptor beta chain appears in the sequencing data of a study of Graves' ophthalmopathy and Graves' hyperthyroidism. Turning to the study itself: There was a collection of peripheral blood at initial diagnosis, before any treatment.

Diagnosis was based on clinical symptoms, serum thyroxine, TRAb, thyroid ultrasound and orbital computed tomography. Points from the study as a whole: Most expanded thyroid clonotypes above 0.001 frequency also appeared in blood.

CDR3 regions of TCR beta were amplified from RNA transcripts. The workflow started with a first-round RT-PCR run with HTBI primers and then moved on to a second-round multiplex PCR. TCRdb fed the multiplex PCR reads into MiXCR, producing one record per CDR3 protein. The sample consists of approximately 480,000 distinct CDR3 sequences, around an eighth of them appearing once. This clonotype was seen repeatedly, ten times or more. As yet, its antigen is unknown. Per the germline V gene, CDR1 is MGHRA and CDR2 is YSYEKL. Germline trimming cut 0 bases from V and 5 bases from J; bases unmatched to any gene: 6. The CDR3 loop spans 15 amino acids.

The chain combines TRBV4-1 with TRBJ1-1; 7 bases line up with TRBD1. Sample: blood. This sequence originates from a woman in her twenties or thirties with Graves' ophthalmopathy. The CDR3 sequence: CASSQEEGAGTEAFF. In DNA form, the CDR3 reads TGCGCCAGCAGCCAAGAGGAGGGGGCTGGTACTGAAGCTTTCTTT.